This TCR beta chain was sequenced during a study of cytomegalovirus exposure and HLA in healthy donors. Regarding this clone: Its target is not known.

TCRdb's copy holds only in-frame clones and misses some; the assay was immunoSEQ multiplex PCR. The profile covers roughly 200,000 clones, with 80% to 85% appearing a single time and over 0.95% taken by the ten largest. The germline V gene encodes CDR1 MGHDK and CDR2 SYGVNS. The CDR3 has 15 amino acids. J gave up 4 bases and V 3 bases, and 5 bases lay outside the gene matches. General study results and limits: Three CMV-associated chains were confirmed in vitro to be specific for CMV antigens.

Sequencing was performed on PBMCs. V gene TRBV25-1 combines with J gene TRBJ2-3; 9 nucleotides match TRBD2. The TCR comes from a woman aged 30 to 39 in good health and CMV-seronegative. CDR3 sequence (DNA): TGTGCCAGCAGTGATCTGCGCGGGAGGGCAGATACGCAGTATTTT. Its translation: CASSDLRGRADTQYF.